These 9 T cell receptor beta chains were all obtained from the same sample, sequenced in a study of beta chain features in type 1 diabetes. What was sequenced were expressed TCRB transcripts, since all of the isolated RNA had been reverse transcribed. TCRdb keeps only in-frame clones here, not all; method: immunoSEQ multiplex PCR. The sample comprises over 300,000 clones, approximately 8% of which are singletons, and around 0.45% rests with the top ten. The sample comprised central memory CD4+ T cells from blood. These receptors were obtained from a woman aged 18-29 years in good health.

This clone was detected a few times. This chain uses TRBV7-2 with TRBJ1-1; 7 nucleotides align to TRBD1. The CDR3 loop spans 15 amino acids. V trimming: 7 bases; J trimming: 4 bases; junction bases outside the gene matches: 12. The germline gives CDR1 SGHTA, CDR2 FQGNSA. The CDR3 is CASTQWTGGGTEAFF. CDR3 bases: TGTGCCAGCACCCAGTGGACAGGTGGAGGCACTGAAGCTTTCTTT. Using reference TRBV7-2 and TRBJ1-1 for the parts outside the CDR3, the full variable domain is GAGVSQSPSNKVTEKGKDVELRCDPISGHTALYWYRQSLGQGLEFLIYFQGNSAPDKSGLPSDRFSAERTGGSVSTLTIQRTQQEDSAVYLCASTQWTGGGTEAFFGQGTRLTVV.

In this sample, this clone turned up a few times. The rearrangement joins TRBV7-2 to TRBJ2-3; D unresolved. The CDR3 sequence is 12 residues long. Germline CDR1 reads SGHTA; CDR2 reads FQGNSA. Trimming shortened V by 5 bases and J by 7 bases, and 10 bases separated the two germline ends. CDR3 bases: TGTGCCAGCAGCCCAGGCCAGCATACGCAGTATTTT. The encoded protein is CASSPGQHTQYF.

The genes are TRBV14 and TRBJ2-7, with 12 bases that match TRBD2. This CDR3 comprises 16 residues. V shed 4 bases, J shed 6 bases, and the junction held 10 bases outside the gene matches. Germline CDR1 is SGHDN and CDR2 is FVKESK. Written as DNA, the CDR3 is TGTGCCAGCAGCCGGCTAGCGGGAGGGATTCTCCCCGAGCAGTACTTC. The encoded protein is CASSRLAGGILPEQYF.

The chain is built from TRBV7-8 and TRBJ2-2, with a weak D call TRBD2 (6 bases). The CDR3 runs to 16 residues. Trimming took 5 bases from V and 6 from J, leaving 19 bases between them. The germline V gene has CDR1 SGHVS and CDR2 FQNEAQ. The DNA of the CDR3 is TGTGCCAGCAGCATATCTAGCGCCAAGGGCGCCGGGGAGCTGTTTTTT. Translation gives CASSISSAKGAGELFF.

In its sample, this clone was seen a few times. The chain has TRBV14 and TRBJ2-1; tentatively, D is TRBD2 (5 bases). Looked up from germline, CDR1 is SGHDN and CDR2 is FVKESK. The CDR3 has 17 residues. V was pared by 2 bases and J by 3 bases, with 17 bases between. CDR3 region: CASSQLALTRVYNEQFF. The CDR3 bases are TGTGCCAGCAGCCAATTAGCGCTTACCCGGGTCTACAATGAGCAGTTCTTC.

The chain links TRBV19 to TRBJ2-3; 12 bases map to TRBD2. The V gene end was trimmed by 7 bases and the J gene end by 7 bases; junction bases not matched to a gene: 9. This CDR3 contains 15 residues. Germline-derived CDR1 and CDR2 are LNHDA and SQIVND (reference sequence). As DNA, the CDR3 is TGTGCCAGTACGGCCCTAGCGGGAGGGCCGAATACGCAGTATTTT. Amino acid sequence: CASTALAGGPNTQYF.

There are many counts of this clone. V and J are TRBV29-1 and TRBJ2-5; D may be TRBD1 (5 bases). CDR3 size: 12 residues. Germline values: CDR1 SQVTM, CDR2 ANQGSEA. The V gene lost 3 bases and the J gene lost 6 bases, with 11 bases spanning the gap. CDR3 in DNA: TGCAGCGTTGACCAGGGTGGGAAGACCCAGTACTTC. Its protein is CSVDQGGKTQYF.

This clone has more than one count but fewer than ten. The chain joins TRBV2 to TRBJ2-1, with a possible D match to TRBD1 (6 bases). Germline values: CDR1 SNHLY, CDR2 FYNNEI. The CDR3 sequence is 15 residues long. Deletions cut 4 bases from V and 0 bases from J, with 10 bases between. In DNA form, the CDR3 reads TGTGCCAGCAGTGTTCAGGGGAGCTCCTACAATGAGCAGTTCTTC. Its protein product is CASSVQGSSYNEQFF.

This clone was counted many times. V usage is TRBV11-2 and J usage is TRBJ2-1, with D possibly matching TRBD1 (6 bases). There are 15 residues in the CDR3. In germline, CDR1 is SGHAT, CDR2 FQNNGV. The germline V and J ends were trimmed by 2 bases and 2 bases, with 10 bases remaining between them. The CDR3 loop reads CASSLSRTAYNEQFF. The DNA of the CDR3 is TGTGCCAGCAGCTTATCCCGGACAGCCTACAATGAGCAGTTCTTC.